This entry features one T cell receptor (beta chain) sequence. Antigen specificity is unknown. These data are taken from a study of shared clonotypes between healthy human individuals. Findings of the study overall: With four donors compared, around 5% of naive CD4 clonotypes were shared.

There are 13 residues in the CDR3. Looked up from germline, CDR1 is MDHEN and CDR2 is SYDVKM. TCRdb keeps only in-frame clones here, not all; method: immunoSEQ multiplex PCR. This table holds hundreds of thousands of clones, more than 95% found once. The sample comprised naive CD4+ T cells sorted from blood. Regarding subset: CD45RA+ positively selected. This TCR came from a woman aged 25 to 45 in good health. V and J are TRBV28 and TRBJ2-5, with 8 nucleotides matching TRBD1. The DNA end favors TRBJ2-7, so the J call may be wrong. The CDR3, as DNA: TGTGCCACCATCGGGTCCAGGGGGCGCGAGCAGTACTTC. Translated, it gives CATIGSRGREQYF.